Presented here are 5 T cell receptor beta chains from one specimen sequenced in a study of blood T cell repertoires in COVID-19. The protocol was immunoSEQ multiplex PCR, while the TCRdb copy is restricted to in-frame clones and leaves out a portion. This sample has about 70,000 clones, with approximately 86% found just once. Sequences were obtained from peripheral blood. The receptors shown here come from a human donor in a cohort sampled during active COVID-19.

The J gene is TRBJ2-1, the V gene TRBV19; TRBD1 matches at 8 bases. With 10 bases clipped from V and 1 base from J, the junction kept 9 bases outside the gene matches. The germline V gene has CDR1 LNHDA and CDR2 SQIVND (reference sequence). The CDR3 is 15 amino acids. CDR3 protein: CATLERTGSYNEQFF. The DNA for the CDR3 is TGTGCCACCTTGGAAAGGACAGGGTCCTACAATGAGCAGTTCTTC.

The gene calls are TRBV6-5 and TRBJ2-5; 7 bases line up with TRBD2. Trimming at V came to 6 bases and at J to 5 bases, leaving 9 bases not matched to a gene. The CDR3 consists of 14 residues. Germline CDR1 and CDR2: MNHEY and SVGAGI. CDR3 sequence reads: CASRERGAGETQYF. The CDR3 DNA follows: TGTGCCAGCAGGGAGCGGGGAGCGGGCGAGACCCAGTACTTC.

V gene TRBV6-1 combines with J gene TRBJ1-6, with D unresolved. Germline V gives CDR1 MNHNS, CDR2 SASEGT. The CDR3 contains 12 residues. The V end was cut by 3 bases, the J end by 8 bases, with 5 bases between. This CDR3 is CASSDTDSPLHF. The CDR3 nucleotides are TGTGCCAGCAGTGACACGGATTCACCCCTCCACTTT.

V and J are TRBV2 and TRBJ2-2; 7 nucleotides align to TRBD1. CDR1 and CDR2 from the germline V gene are SNHLY and FYNNEI. V lost 6 bases, J lost 0 bases, and 4 bases stayed unmatched. There are 15 residues in the CDR3. CDR3 residues: CASRSGTANTGELFF. CDR3 bases: TGTGCCAGCAGGTCCGGGACAGCGAACACCGGGGAGCTGTTTTTT. Using reference TRBV2 and TRBJ2-2 for the parts outside the CDR3, the full variable domain is EPEVTQTPSHQVTQMGQEVILRCVPISNHLYFYWYRQILGQKVEFLVSFYNNEISEKSEIFDDQFSVERPDGSNFTLKIRSTKLEDSAMYFCASRSGTANTGELFFGEGSRLTVL.

The rearrangement uses TRBV11-2 and TRBJ2-1, with 12 bases matching TRBD1. The V segment lost 1 base and the J segment 8 bases; nucleotides outside the gene matches: 3. Germline values: CDR1 SGHAT, CDR2 FQNNGV. This CDR3 has 15 residues. CDR3 DNA: TGTGCCAGCAGCTTAGGGGACAGGGGGCGATATGAGCAGTTCTTC. It translates to CASSLGDRGRYEQFF.